The clone carrying this TCR beta chain has a count of ten or more. This sample is drawn from a study of T cells in Graves' hyperthyroidism and ophthalmopathy. Study summary: The blood sample was taken at first diagnosis, before treatment began.

It was RNA transcripts that yielded the amplified TCR beta CDR3 regions. Researchers ran a first-round RT-PCR on the TCR CDR3 using the HTBI primer set. TCRdb reanalysed the multiplex PCR reads using MiXCR and keeps one entry per CDR3 protein. The sample lists around 420,000 distinct CDR3 sequences; around 15% were seen once. The V gene's germline CDR1 is MNHEY and CDR2 SVGEGT. CDR3 length: 15 amino acids. V lost 2 bases and J 3 bases, leaving 11 bases between the germline ends. The receptor's source is a woman between 18 and 29 years old with Graves' hyperthyroidism. Sequencing input: blood. This rearrangement joins TRBV6-2 or TRBV6-3 to TRBJ2-1, with a possible D match to TRBD1 (5 bases). CDR3 loop: CASSYAGAGYNEQFF. The CDR3 DNA follows: TGTGCCAGCAGTTACGCTGGGGCAGGCTACAATGAGCAGTTCTTC.